A selection of T cell receptor beta chains follows, all from one sample in a study of T cell responses to AZD1222 COVID-19 vaccine. Sequenced by immunoSEQ multiplex PCR; TCRdb stores in-frame clones only, minus some. The data contain roughly 260,000 clones, approximately 93% of them singletons. The input for sequencing was peripheral blood, taken on day 0 of AZD1222 vaccination. The receptors stem from an adult in good health. Each CDR3 is given with its conserved first and last residue. A D gene is named only where the DNA matches it firmly. Clone size is shown for a subset of rows, as once, few, many or a class of expanded clone.

>TRBV5-1|.|.|TRBJ2-7
CASSLVPTEAYEQYF
TGCGCCAGCAGCCTCGTCCCGACGGAGGCCTACGAGCAGTACTTC
>TRBV7-8|.|.|TRBJ2-7
CASRVAGSDYEQYF
TGTGCCAGCAGGGTCGCGGGGTCTGACTACGAGCAGTACTTC
>TRBV24-1|once|TRBD1|TRBJ2-1
CATSGNAGTGSYNEQFF
TGTGCCACCAGTGGAAACGCCGGGACAGGGTCGTACAATGAGCAGTTCTTC
>TRBV15|once|.|TRBJ2-7
CATSRADAAYEQYF
TGTGCCACCAGCAGAGCTGACGCCGCCTACGAGCAGTACTTC
>TRBV4-1|few|TRBD2|TRBJ2-2
CASSRLAGNARGTGELFF
TGCGCCAGCAGTCGACTAGCGGGAAACGCAAGGGGGACCGGGGAGCTGTTTTTT
>TRBV7-8|.|.|TRBJ1-1
CASREQASNTEAFF
TGTGCCAGCAGAGAACAGGCGTCGAACACTGAAGCTTTCTTT
>TRBV7-2|.|.|TRBJ1-1
CASSLQMNTEAFF
TGTGCCAGCAGCTTGCAGATGAACACTGAAGCTTTCTTT
>TRBV9|.|TRBD2|TRBJ2-7
CASSVGTSGRQEQYF
TGTGCCAGCAGCGTCGGGACTAGCGGGAGGCAAGAGCAGTACTTC
>TRBV28|.|.|TRBJ1-2
CASSQEEPGINYGYTF
TGTGCCAGCAGTCAGGAGGAACCAGGGATTAACTATGGCTACACCTTC
>TRBV27|.|.|TRBJ2-5
CASSHRGGETQYF
TGTGCCAGCAGTCACAGGGGAGGAGAGACCCAGTACTTC
>TRBV2|few|.|TRBJ1-1
CASSIRGEAFF
TGTGCCAGCAGTATCCGGGGGGAAGCTTTCTTT
>TRBV7-6|.|.|TRBJ1-3
CASSPRGSSGNTIYF
TGTGCCAGCAGCCCCCGAGGGAGCTCTGGAAACACCATATATTTT
>TRBV5-1|.|.|TRBJ1-4
CASSLGGSEEKLFF
TGCGCCAGCAGCTTAGGGGGGAGCGAAGAAAAACTGTTTTTT
>TRBV5-1|.|.|TRBJ2-1
CASSADWSSYNEQFF
TGCGCCAGCAGCGCGGACTGGAGCTCCTACAATGAGCAGTTCTTC
>TRBV6-5|.|TRBD1|TRBJ1-1
CASSYAPEGAGTEAFF
TGTGCCAGCAGTTACGCGCCAGAGGGGGCCGGCACTGAAGCTTTCTTT
>TRBV28|.|.|TRBJ1-2
CASSLLLGGGPGYTF
TGTGCCAGCAGTTTATTACTAGGCGGGGGGCCCGGCTACACCTTC
>TRBV3-1/TRBV3-2|.|.|TRBJ2-1
CASSQDPSSYNEQFF
TGTGCCAGCAGCCAAGACCCCAGCTCCTACAATGAGCAGTTCTTC
>TRBV10-3|.|.|TRBJ1-5
CAISEVKQQPQHF
TGTGCCATCAGTGAAGTAAAGCAGCAGCCCCAGCATTTT
>TRBV5-1|.|.|TRBJ2-2
CASSFGPQGTTSGELFF
TGCGCCAGCAGCTTTGGGCCACAAGGAACAACTTCCGGGGAGCTGTTTTTT
>TRBV11-2|.|TRBD1|TRBJ1-1
CASSLVLGQGASRTEAFF
TGTGCCAGCAGCTTAGTATTGGGGCAGGGGGCTTCCCGGACTGAAGCTTTCTTT
>TRBV4-2|.|.|TRBJ1-5
CASSPAGEQPQHF
TGTGCCAGCAGCCCGGCAGGAGAGCAGCCCCAGCATTTT
>TRBV19|.|.|TRBJ1-2
CASSMTGIYGYTF
TGTGCCAGTAGTATGACAGGCATCTATGGCTACACCTTC
>TRBV28|.|TRBD1|TRBJ1-5
CASSSRDREVAQPQHF
TGTGCCAGCAGCAGCAGGGACAGGGAAGTTGCTCAGCCCCAGCATTTT
>TRBV6-5|.|.|TRBJ1-2
CASSLQGPFGYTF
TGTGCCAGCAGTCTACAGGGACCCTTTGGCTACACCTTC
>TRBV28|.|.|TRBJ1-6
CASTPTNNSPLHF
TGTGCCAGCACCCCAACGAATAATTCACCCCTCCACTTT
>TRBV4-3|.|.|TRBJ2-7
CASSQDRTYEQYF
TGCGCCAGCAGCCAAGATCGGACCTACGAGCAGTACTTC
>TRBV2|.|.|TRBJ2-3
CASSVDRATDTQYF
TGTGCCAGCAGTGTGGACAGAGCCACAGATACGCAGTATTTT
>TRBV2|.|.|TRBJ2-3
CASTASVGTDTQYF
TGTGCCAGCACGGCTAGCGTGGGCACAGATACGCAGTATTTT
>TRBV6-2/TRBV6-3|.|.|TRBJ2-5
CASSYSIGETQYF
TGTGCCAGCAGTTACTCGATCGGAGAGACCCAGTACTTC
>TRBV19|.|.|TRBJ2-7
CASSAAGLYEQYF
TGTGCCAGTAGTGCCGCAGGCCTCTACGAGCAGTACTTC
>TRBV7-9|few|TRBD1|TRBJ1-4
CASSLGLQGRATNEKLFF
TGTGCCAGCAGCTTAGGTCTACAGGGGAGGGCTACTAATGAAAAACTGTTTTTT
>TRBV2|.|.|TRBJ2-5
CASNPRQETQYF
TGTGCCAGCAATCCCAGGCAAGAGACCCAGTACTTC
>TRBV11-3|.|.|TRBJ2-2
CASSLGANTGELFF
TGTGCCAGCAGCTTAGGGGCGAACACCGGGGAGCTGTTTTTT
>TRBV19|.|TRBD2|TRBJ2-1
CASSGSGTSGYNEQFF
TGTGCCAGTAGTGGATCCGGGACTAGCGGCTACAATGAGCAGTTCTTC
>TRBV2|.|TRBD2|TRBJ2-7
CASKVTSGGQIEQYF
TGTGCCAGCAAAGTGACTAGCGGGGGGCAGATCGAGCAGTACTTC
>TRBV6-6|.|TRBD1|TRBJ1-1
CASSPAGDRGRVTEAFF
TGTGCCAGCAGTCCTGCCGGGGACAGGGGGCGGGTCACTGAAGCTTTCTTT
>TRBV5-1|.|TRBD1|TRBJ1-1
CASSLATGGNSEAFF
TGCGCCAGCAGCTTGGCCACAGGGGGTAATTCTGAAGCTTTCTTT
>TRBV24-1|.|.|TRBJ2-1
CATSGWSYNEQFF
TGTGCCACCAGCGGATGGAGTTACAATGAGCAGTTCTTC
>TRBV11-2|.|TRBD2|TRBJ2-7
CASSPPWGSGSREQYF
TGTGCCAGCAGCCCACCCTGGGGTAGCGGGAGTCGGGAGCAGTACTTC
>TRBV2|.|.|TRBJ1-5
CASSDSNQPQHF
TGTGCCAGCAGTGACAGCAATCAGCCCCAGCATTTT
>TRBV15|.|.|TRBJ2-2
CATSSWGTGELFF
TGTGCCACCAGCAGCTGGGGCACCGGGGAGCTGTTTTTT
>TRBV21-1|.|.|TRBJ2-7
CASSIRAQRFYEQYF
TGTGCCAGCAGCATAAGGGCCCAGAGATTCTACGAGCAGTACTTC
>TRBV4-3|.|.|TRBJ2-1
CASSQDQGRGNEQFF
TGCGCCAGCAGCCAAGATCAGGGCAGGGGCAATGAGCAGTTCTTC
>TRBV2|.|.|TRBJ1-5
CASSEQIQPQHF
TGTGCCAGCAGTGAACAAATTCAGCCCCAGCATTTT
>TRBV5-5|.|TRBD2|TRBJ2-3
CASSPGLARTDTQYF
TGTGCCAGCAGCCCGGGACTAGCGCGCACAGATACGCAGTATTTT
>TRBV18|.|TRBD1|TRBJ2-7
CASSPRQGRYEQYF
TGTGCCAGCTCACCACGACAGGGACGGTACGAGCAGTACTTC
>TRBV19|.|TRBD2|TRBJ2-1
CASIPKLAGGLNEQFF
TGTGCCAGTATCCCGAAACTAGCGGGGGGGCTCAATGAGCAGTTCTTC
>TRBV9|.|.|TRBJ2-5
CASSVDQETQYF
TGTGCCAGCAGCGTAGACCAAGAGACCCAGTACTTC
>TRBV10-3|.|.|TRBJ2-3
CAISEGAALTDTQYF
TGTGCCATCAGTGAGGGGGCGGCCCTCACAGATACGCAGTATTTT
>TRBV5-1|.|TRBD1|TRBJ2-3
CASSLTGQGARDTQYF
TGCGCCAGCAGCTTGACCGGACAGGGAGCAAGGGATACGCAGTATTTT
>TRBV5-1|.|TRBD1|TRBJ1-2
CASSPDRVRDGYTF
TGCGCCAGCAGCCCGGACAGGGTAAGAGATGGCTACACCTTC
>TRBV28|.|.|TRBJ2-7
CASSSPGFEQYF
TGTGCCAGCAGTTCCCCCGGTTTTGAGCAGTACTTC
>TRBV20-1|.|.|TRBJ2-5
CSASPPAGETQYF
TGCAGTGCTAGTCCCCCAGCTGGGGAGACCCAGTACTTC
>TRBV5-1|.|.|TRBJ2-3
CASSSLGTDTQYF
TGCGCCAGCAGCTCCCTGGGCACAGATACGCAGTATTTT
>TRBV10-3|.|.|TRBJ2-3
CAIREGAEDTQYF
TGTGCCATCAGGGAAGGGGCGGAGGATACGCAGTATTTT
>TRBV7-9|.|TRBD1|TRBJ1-4
CASSIDREGNEKLFF
TGTGCCAGCAGCATAGACAGGGAGGGGAATGAAAAACTGTTTTTT
>TRBV7-2|.|.|TRBJ1-1
CASSLRRLTEAFF
TGTGCCAGCAGCTTACGCCGGCTCACTGAAGCTTTCTTT